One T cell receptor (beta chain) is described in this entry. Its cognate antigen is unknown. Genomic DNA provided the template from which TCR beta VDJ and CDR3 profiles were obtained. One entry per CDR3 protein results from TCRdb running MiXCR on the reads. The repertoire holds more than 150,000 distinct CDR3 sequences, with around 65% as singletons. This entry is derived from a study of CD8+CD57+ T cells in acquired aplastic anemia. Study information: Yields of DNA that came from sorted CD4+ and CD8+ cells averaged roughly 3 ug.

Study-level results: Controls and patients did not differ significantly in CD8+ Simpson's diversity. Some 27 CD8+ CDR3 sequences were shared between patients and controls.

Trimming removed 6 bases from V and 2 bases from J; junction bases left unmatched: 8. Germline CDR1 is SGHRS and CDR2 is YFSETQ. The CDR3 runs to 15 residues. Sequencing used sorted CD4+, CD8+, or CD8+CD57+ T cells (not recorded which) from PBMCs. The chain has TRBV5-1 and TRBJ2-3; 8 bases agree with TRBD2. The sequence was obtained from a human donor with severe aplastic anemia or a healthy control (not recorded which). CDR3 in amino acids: CASTKSGGVTDTQYF. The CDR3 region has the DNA TGCGCCAGCACCAAGAGCGGGGGTGTCACAGATACGCAGTATTTT.